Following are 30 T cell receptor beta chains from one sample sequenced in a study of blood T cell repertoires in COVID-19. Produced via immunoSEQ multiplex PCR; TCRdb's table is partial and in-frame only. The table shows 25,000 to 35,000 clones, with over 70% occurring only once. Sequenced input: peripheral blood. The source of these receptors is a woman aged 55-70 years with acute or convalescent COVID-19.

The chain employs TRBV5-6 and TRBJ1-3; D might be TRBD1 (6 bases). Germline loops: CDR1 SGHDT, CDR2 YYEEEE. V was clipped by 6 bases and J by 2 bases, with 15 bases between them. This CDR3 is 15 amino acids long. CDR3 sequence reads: CASTQGTGTGNTIYF. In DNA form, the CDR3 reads TGTGCCAGCACCCAAGGCACAGGGACTGGAAACACCATATATTTT.

DNA of the CDR3: TGTGCCAGCACCTGGGGGACACTGAACACTGAAGCTTTCTTT. Translated: CASTWGTLNTEAFF. J is TRBJ1-1 and V is TRBV28, with D perhaps matching TRBD1 (6 bases). V gave up 7 bases and J gave up 0 bases, with 12 bases separating them. This CDR3 region has 14 residues. The germline V gene encodes CDR1 MDHEN and CDR2 SYDVKM. The full variable domain, with the rest looked up from reference TRBV28 and TRBJ1-1, is DVKVTQSSRYLVKRTGEKVFLECVQDMDHENMFWYRQDPGLGLRLIYFSYDVKMKEKGDIPEGYSVSREKKERFSLILESASTNQTSMYLCASTWGTLNTEAFFGQGTRLTVV.

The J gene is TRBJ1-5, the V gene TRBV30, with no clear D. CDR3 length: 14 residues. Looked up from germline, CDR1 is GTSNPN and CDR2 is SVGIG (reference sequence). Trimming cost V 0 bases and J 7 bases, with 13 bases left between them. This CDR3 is CAWSVRGLGQPQHF. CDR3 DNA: TGTGCCTGGAGTGTCCGAGGCCTCGGGCAGCCCCAGCATTTT.

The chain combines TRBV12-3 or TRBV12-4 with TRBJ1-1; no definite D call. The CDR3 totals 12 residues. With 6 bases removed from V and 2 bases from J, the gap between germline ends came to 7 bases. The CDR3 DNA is TGTGCCAGCAGCCCCTTAAACACTGAAGCTTTCTTT. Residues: CASSPLNTEAFF.

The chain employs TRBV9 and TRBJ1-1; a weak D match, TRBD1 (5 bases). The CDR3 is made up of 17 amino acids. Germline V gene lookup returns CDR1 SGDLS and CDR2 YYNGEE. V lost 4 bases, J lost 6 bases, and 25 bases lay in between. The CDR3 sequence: CASSPQGSGPQRSEAFF. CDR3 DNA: TGTGCCAGCAGCCCCCAAGGATCAGGGCCTCAACGATCTGAAGCTTTCTTT.

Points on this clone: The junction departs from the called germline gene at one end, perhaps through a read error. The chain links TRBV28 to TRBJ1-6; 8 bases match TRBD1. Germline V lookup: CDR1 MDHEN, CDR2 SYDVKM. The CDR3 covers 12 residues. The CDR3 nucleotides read TGTGCCAGCAGTCCGAGATGGGGACAGGTTTTCTTT. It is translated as CASSPRWGQVFF.

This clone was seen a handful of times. DNA of the CDR3: TGCAGTGCTAGTGACAGTTTGGCCGGGGCCAACGTCCTGACTTTC. Protein product: CSASDSLAGANVLTF. The rearrangement links TRBV20-1 to TRBJ2-6; weak D call: TRBD1 (5 bases). V gave up 3 bases and J gave up 4 bases, with 13 bases separating them. The CDR3 runs 15 residues. The germline V gene encodes CDR1 DFQATT and CDR2 SNEGSKA (reference sequence).

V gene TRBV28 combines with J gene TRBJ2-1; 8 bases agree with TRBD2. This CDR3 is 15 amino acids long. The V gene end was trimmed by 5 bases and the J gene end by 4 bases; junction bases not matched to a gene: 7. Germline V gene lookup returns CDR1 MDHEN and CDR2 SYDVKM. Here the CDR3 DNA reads TGTGCCAGCAGTGGCCCGGGGGGGGCTTACAATGAGCAGTTCTTC. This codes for CASSGPGGAYNEQFF.

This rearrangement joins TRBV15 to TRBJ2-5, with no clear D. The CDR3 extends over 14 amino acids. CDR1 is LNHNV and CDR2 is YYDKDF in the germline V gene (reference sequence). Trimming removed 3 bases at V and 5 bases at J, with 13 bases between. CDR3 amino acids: CATSRRLGSETQYF. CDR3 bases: TGTGCCACCAGCAGGCGACTCGGATCGGAGACCCAGTACTTC.

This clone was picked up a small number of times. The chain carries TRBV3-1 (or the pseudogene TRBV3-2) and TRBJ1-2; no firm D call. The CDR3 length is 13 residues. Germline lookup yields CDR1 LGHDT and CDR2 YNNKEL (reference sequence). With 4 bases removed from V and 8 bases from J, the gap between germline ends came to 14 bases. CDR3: CASSLPLFRGYTF. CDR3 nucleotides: TGTGCCAGCAGCCTTCCTTTGTTCAGGGGCTACACCTTC.

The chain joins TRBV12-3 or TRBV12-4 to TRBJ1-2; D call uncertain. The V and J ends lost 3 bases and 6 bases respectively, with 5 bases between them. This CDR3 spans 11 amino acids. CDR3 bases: TGTGCCAGCAGTTTCTCCCATGGCTACACCTTC. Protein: CASSFSHGYTF.

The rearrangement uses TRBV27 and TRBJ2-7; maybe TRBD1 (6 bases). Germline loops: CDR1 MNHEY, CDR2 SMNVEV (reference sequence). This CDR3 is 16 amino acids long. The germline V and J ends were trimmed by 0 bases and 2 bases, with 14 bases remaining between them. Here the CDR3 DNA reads TGTGCCAGCAGTTTATCCCACCCGGGACAACCCTACGAGCAGTACTTC. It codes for CASSLSHPGQPYEQYF.

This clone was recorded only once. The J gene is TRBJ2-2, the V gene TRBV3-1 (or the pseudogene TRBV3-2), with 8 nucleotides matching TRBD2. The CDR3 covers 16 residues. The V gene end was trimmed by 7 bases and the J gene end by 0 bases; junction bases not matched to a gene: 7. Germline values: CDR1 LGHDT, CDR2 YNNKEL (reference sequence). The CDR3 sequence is CASTQRGGTNTGELFF. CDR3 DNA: TGTGCCAGCACTCAACGGGGGGGCACGAACACCGGGGAGCTGTTTTTT.

CDR3 in amino acids: CASSFALRDQPNYGYTF. CDR3 coding DNA: TGTGCCAGCAGTTTCGCCCTCCGGGATCAACCTAACTATGGCTACACCTTC. The rearrangement links TRBV28 to TRBJ1-2, with D uncertain. In germline, CDR1 is MDHEN, CDR2 SYDVKM. V was clipped by 3 bases and J by 0 bases, with 17 bases between them. This CDR3 contains 17 residues.

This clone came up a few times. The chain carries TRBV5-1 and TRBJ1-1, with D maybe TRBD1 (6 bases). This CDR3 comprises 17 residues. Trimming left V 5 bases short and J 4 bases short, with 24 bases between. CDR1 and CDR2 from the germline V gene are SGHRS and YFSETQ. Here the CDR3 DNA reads TGCGCCAGCAGGGAAACTCATAAACCAGGGGTTACCACTGAAGCTTTCTTT. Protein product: CASRETHKPGVTTEAFF.

The CDR3 protein is CASSLEFRSEAFF. CDR3 in DNA: TGTGCCAGCAGCTTAGAGTTTAGAAGTGAAGCTTTCTTT. The chain carries TRBV11-3 and TRBJ1-1; unclear D gene. The CDR3 loop spans 13 amino acids. Looked up from germline, CDR1 is SGHNT and CDR2 is YENEEA. Trimming stripped 0 bases from V and 7 bases from J, with 9 bases between.

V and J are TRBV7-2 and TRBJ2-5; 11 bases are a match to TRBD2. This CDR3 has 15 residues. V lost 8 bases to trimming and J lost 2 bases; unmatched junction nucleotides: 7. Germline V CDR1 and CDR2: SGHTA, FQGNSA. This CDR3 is CASRTSGGRQETQYF. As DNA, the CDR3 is TGTGCCAGCCGTACTAGCGGGGGCCGGCAAGAGACCCAGTACTTC.

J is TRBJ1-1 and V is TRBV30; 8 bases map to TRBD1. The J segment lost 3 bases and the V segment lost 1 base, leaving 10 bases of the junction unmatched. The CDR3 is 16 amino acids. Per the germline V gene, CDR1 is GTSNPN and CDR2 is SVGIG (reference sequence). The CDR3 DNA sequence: TGTGCCTGGAGTGCCTATTATACAGGGGGTTACACTGAAGCTTTCTTT. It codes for CAWSAYYTGGYTEAFF.

Here the CDR3 DNA reads TGTGCCTGGAGTGTACGAGCGGGGAAAGATACGCAGTATTTT. Translation gives CAWSVRAGKDTQYF. The gene calls are TRBV30 and TRBJ2-3; 7 bases line up with TRBD2. Unmatched junction bases numbered 5, after V lost 0 bases and J lost 5 bases. The CDR3 loop spans 14 amino acids. The germline gives CDR1 GTSNPN, CDR2 SVGIG (reference sequence).

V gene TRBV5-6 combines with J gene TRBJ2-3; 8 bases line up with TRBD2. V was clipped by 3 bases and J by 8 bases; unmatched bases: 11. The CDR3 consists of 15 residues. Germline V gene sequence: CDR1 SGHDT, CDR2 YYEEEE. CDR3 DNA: TGTGCCAGCAGCTCGTTACTAGCGGATGTAGGTACGCAGTATTTT. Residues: CASSSLLADVGTQYF.

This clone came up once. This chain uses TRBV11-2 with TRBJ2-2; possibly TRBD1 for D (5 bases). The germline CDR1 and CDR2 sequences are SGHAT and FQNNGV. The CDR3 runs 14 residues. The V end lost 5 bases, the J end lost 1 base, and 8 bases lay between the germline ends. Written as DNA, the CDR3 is TGTGCCAGCAGCCTCGACAGGAACACCGGGGAGCTGTTTTTT. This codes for CASSLDRNTGELFF.

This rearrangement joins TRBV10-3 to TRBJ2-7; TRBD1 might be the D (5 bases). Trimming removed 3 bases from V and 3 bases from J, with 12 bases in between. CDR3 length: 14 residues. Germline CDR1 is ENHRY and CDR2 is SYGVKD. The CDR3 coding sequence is TGTGCCATCAGTGAAAACCTAAGGGGCTACGAGCAGTACTTC. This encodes CAISENLRGYEQYF.

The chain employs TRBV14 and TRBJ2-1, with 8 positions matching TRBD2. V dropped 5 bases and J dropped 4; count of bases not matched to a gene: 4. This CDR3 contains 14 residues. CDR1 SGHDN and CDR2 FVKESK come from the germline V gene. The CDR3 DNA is TGTGCCAGCAGCTTCCGGGGGGGGTACAATGAGCAGTTCTTC. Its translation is CASSFRGGYNEQFF.

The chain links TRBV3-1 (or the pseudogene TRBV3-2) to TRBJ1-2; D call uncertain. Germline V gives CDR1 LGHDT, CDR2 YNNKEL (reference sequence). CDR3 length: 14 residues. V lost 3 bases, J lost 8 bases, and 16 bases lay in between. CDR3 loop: CASSQKGGLRGYTF. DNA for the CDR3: TGTGCCAGCAGCCAGAAAGGAGGGTTAAGGGGCTACACCTTC.

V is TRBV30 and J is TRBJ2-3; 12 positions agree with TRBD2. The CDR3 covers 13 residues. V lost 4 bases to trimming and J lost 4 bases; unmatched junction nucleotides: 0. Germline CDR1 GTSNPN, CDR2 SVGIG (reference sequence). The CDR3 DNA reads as TGTGCCTGGACTAGCGGGGGGGCAGATACGCAGTATTTT. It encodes CAWTSGGADTQYF.

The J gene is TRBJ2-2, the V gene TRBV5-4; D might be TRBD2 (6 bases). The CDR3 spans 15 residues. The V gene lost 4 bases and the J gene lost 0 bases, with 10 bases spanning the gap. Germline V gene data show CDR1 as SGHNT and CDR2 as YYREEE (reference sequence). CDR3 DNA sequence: TGTGCCAGCAGCCCCCCGGGGGCGAACACCGGGGAGCTGTTTTTT. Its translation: CASSPPGANTGELFF.

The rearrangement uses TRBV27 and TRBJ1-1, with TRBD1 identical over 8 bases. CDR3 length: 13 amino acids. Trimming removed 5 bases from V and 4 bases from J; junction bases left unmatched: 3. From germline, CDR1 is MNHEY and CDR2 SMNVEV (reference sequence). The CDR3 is CASSRQGSTEAFF. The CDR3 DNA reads TGTGCCAGCAGTCGACAGGGGTCCACTGAAGCTTTCTTT.

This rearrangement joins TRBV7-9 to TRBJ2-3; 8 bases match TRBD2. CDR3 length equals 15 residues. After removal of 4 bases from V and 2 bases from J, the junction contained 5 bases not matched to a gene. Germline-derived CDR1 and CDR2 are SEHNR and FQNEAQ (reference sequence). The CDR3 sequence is CASSSPSGSTDTQYF. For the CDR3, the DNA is TGTGCCAGCAGCTCCCCTAGCGGGTCCACAGATACGCAGTATTTT.

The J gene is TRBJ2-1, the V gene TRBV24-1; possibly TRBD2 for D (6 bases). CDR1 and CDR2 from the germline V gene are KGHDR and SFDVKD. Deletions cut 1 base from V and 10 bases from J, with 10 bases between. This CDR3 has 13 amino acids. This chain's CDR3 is CATSDLGGVEQFF. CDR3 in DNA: TGTGCCACCAGTGATTTAGGAGGGGTGGAGCAGTTCTTC.

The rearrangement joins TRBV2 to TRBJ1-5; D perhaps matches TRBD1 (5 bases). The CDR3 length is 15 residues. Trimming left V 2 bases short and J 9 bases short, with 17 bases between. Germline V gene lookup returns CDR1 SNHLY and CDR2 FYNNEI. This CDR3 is CASSELGGSAGPQHF. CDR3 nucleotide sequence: TGTGCCAGCAGTGAATTGGGGGGGAGCGCTGGGCCCCAGCATTTT. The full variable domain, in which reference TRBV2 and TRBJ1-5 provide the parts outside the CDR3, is EPEVTQTPSHQVTQMGQEVILRCVPISNHLYFYWYRQILGQKVEFLVSFYNNEISEKSEIFDDQFSVERPDGSNFTLKIRSTKLEDSAMYFCASSELGGSAGPQHFGDGTRLSIL.